Listed below are T cell receptor beta chains from one sample, sequenced in a study of T cells in tuberculosis. Profiling relied on immunoSEQ multiplex PCR, and the TCRdb table lists in-frame clones only, not all of them. Here the sample spans 80,000 to 100,000 clones, approximately 91% being singletons. The sample taken for sequencing was CD1b-GMM tetramer-negative cells sorted from PBMCs. These receptor sequences come from an adult woman with latent tuberculosis. CDR3s include the opening cysteine and the closing phenylalanine or tryptophan. D genes are given only for firm matches. Size is stated for part of the rows, as once, few or many counts, or as a class when the clone is expanded.

j_call v_call clone_size d_call cdr3_nt cdr3_aa
TRBJ1-6 TRBV7-9 few TRBD1 TGTGCCAGCAGCTTAGGATCACCGGGACAGCTGAATTCACCCCTCCACTTT CASSLGSPGQLNSPLHF
TRBJ1-2 TRBV27 few TRBD1 TGTGCCACTTTGTCCCGGGACAGTAACTATGGCTACACCTTC CATLSRDSNYGYTF
TRBJ2-1 TRBV28 . TRBD1 TGTGCCAGCAGTTTCGACAGGGGACGCTACAATGAGCAGTTCTTC CASSFDRGRYNEQFF
TRBJ1-2 TRBV7-8 . TRBD1 TGTGCCAGCAGCCTAAAATCAGGGGGCTTCCCCTATGGCTACACCTTC CASSLKSGGFPYGYTF
TRBJ2-7 TRBV7-2 . . TGTGCCAGCAGCACAGAGTACGAGCAGTACTTC CASSTEYEQYF
TRBJ2-3 TRBV11-2 . . TGTGCCAGCAGCTGGGGCAGGAGGGCAGATACGCAGTATTTT CASSWGRRADTQYF
TRBJ2-1 TRBV5-1 . TRBD1 TGCGCCAGCAGCTTGGGATTTCAGGGGGATGAGCAGTTCTTC CASSLGFQGDEQFF
TRBJ1-2 TRBV30 . . TGTGCCTGGAGTGTCGCCCAGGGTCCATCGTGGGGCTATGGCTACACCTTC CAWSVAQGPSWGYGYTF
TRBJ2-7 TRBV28 . . TGTGCCAGCAGTTTATATAGGAGGTACGAGCAGTACTTC CASSLYRRYEQYF
TRBJ1-1 TRBV30 . TRBD1 TGTGCCTGGAATACAGGGGGCGTTCGCGTAGTTGGAGCTTTCTTT CAWNTGGVRVVGAFF
TRBJ1-4 TRBV5-1 . . TGCGCCAGCAGCTTGAACAGGGATGAAAAACTGTTTTTT CASSLNRDEKLFF
TRBJ1-1 TRBV2 . TRBD1 TGTGCCAGCGCCCGGGGCAGGGGGACCACTGAAGCTTTCTTT CASARGRGTTEAFF
TRBJ1-1 TRBV27 . TRBD1 TGTGCCAGCAGTTTCGGGACAGGGGTGGATGAAGCTTTCTTT CASSFGTGVDEAFF
TRBJ2-7 TRBV5-1 . . TGCGCCAGCCGCCCAGGGGCCGGCTCCTACGAGCAGTACTTC CASRPGAGSYEQYF
TRBJ2-6 TRBV7-9 . TRBD1 TGTGCCAGCAGCTTAACAGGGGGAGGTGGGGCCAACGTCCTGACTTTC CASSLTGGGGANVLTF
TRBJ1-1 TRBV30 . . TGTGCCTGGGGCGTTGCCGGGGAAGCTTTCTTT CAWGVAGEAFF
TRBJ1-1 TRBV6-5 . TRBD1 TGTGCCAGCAGTATGGCTGGACAGGGAAACACTGAAGCTTTCTTT CASSMAGQGNTEAFF
TRBJ2-7 TRBV5-1 . TRBD2 TGCGCCAGCAGCCAGCGGGGGGCCTACGAGCAGTACTTC CASSQRGAYEQYF
TRBJ2-7 TRBV11-3 . . TGTGCCAGCAGCGCTCACTACGAGCAGTACTTC CASSAHYEQYF
TRBJ2-3 TRBV7-8 . . TGTGCCAGCAGCTCTGCCCCAGGGTGGGGAAATACGCAGTATTTT CASSSAPGWGNTQYF
TRBJ2-1 TRBV4-2 . . TGTGCCAGCAGCCAAGGGACAGCCAACCCCTACAATGAGCAGTTCTTC CASSQGTANPYNEQFF
TRBJ2-1 TRBV4-1 few TRBD1 TGCGCCAGCAGCCAACCCACGAAGGGGGCTTACAATGAGCAGTTCTTC CASSQPTKGAYNEQFF
TRBJ1-5 TRBV6-5 . TRBD1 TGTGCCAGCGGACGAGGGGGCGGGCGCAATCAGCCCCAGCATTTT CASGRGGGRNQPQHF
TRBJ1-2 TRBV5-5 . . TGTGCCAGCAGCTTACACGGGACATACCCCTTC CASSLHGTYPF
TRBJ2-3 TRBV28 . TRBD1 TGTGCCAGCAGTTTGGGAAGGGACAGCCCATACCCGTATACGCAGTATTTT CASSLGRDSPYPYTQYF
TRBJ2-5 TRBV28 . TRBD1 TGTGCCAGCAGTTGGACAGGGCGGGAGACCCAGTACTTC CASSWTGRETQYF
TRBJ1-2 TRBV4-2 . . TGTGCCAGCAGCGACGGACTCAGGGGAAATAACTATGGCTACACCTTC CASSDGLRGNNYGYTF
TRBJ1-2 TRBV5-6 . . TGTGCCAGCAGCTTGGGGATGAGGTCCTCTAACTATGGCTACACCTTC CASSLGMRSSNYGYTF
TRBJ1-5 TRBV19 . TRBD1 TGTGCCAGTACCCGGGACAGGTTTAATCAGCCCCAGCATTTT CASTRDRFNQPQHF
TRBJ1-3 TRBV4-2 . . TGTGCCAGCAGCCAAGCTACAGGACGAAACACCATATATTTT CASSQATGRNTIYF
TRBJ2-3 TRBV6-1 . TRBD1 TGTGCCAGCCAAGACAGGGGGAAGGCAGATACGCAGTATTTT CASQDRGKADTQYF
TRBJ2-1 TRBV10-1 . . TGCGCCAGCATCCGGACAGTTGAGCAGTTCTTC CASIRTVEQFF
TRBJ2-4 TRBV5-6 few TRBD2 TGTGCCAGCAGCTTGGATAGCGGGGGAAACATTCAGTACTTC CASSLDSGGNIQYF
TRBJ1-4 TRBV6-1 . . TGTGCCAGCAGCAGGGTCTCTGAAAAACTGTTTTTT CASSRVSEKLFF
TRBJ2-5 TRBV6-4 . TRBD2 TGTGCCAGCAGGGGTAGACTAGCGCGGCAGACCCAGTACTTC CASRGRLARQTQYF
TRBJ2-3 TRBV28 . TRBD1 TGTGCCAGCGGAGGAACAGGGGGACATACGCAGTATTTT CASGGTGGHTQYF
TRBJ2-3 TRBV30 . . TGTGCCTGCTCAGGGAGGAGGACAGATACGCAGTATTTT CACSGRRTDTQYF
TRBJ1-2 TRBV12-5 . . TGTGCTAGTGGTTTGGTACAGTGGAGGCTCTATGGCTACACCTTC CASGLVQWRLYGYTF
TRBJ2-5 TRBV5-4 . . TGTGCCAGCAGCTTGAAGAGGAACCAAGAGACCCAGTACTTC CASSLKRNQETQYF
TRBJ1-2 TRBV6-6 . . TGTGCCACCCAGTTCATAGGGGGATGGGGCTACACCTTC CATQFIGGWGYTF
TRBJ2-4 TRBV7-6 . TRBD2 TGTGCCAGCAGCTTAGAAACTAGCGGGGCGTTTCCAAACATTCAGTACTTC CASSLETSGAFPNIQYF
TRBJ2-1 TRBV11-3 . . TGTGCCAGCAGCCCCGGGGGGCGCTCCTACAATGAGCAGTTCTTC CASSPGGRSYNEQFF
TRBJ2-3 TRBV5-1 . TRBD1 TGCGCCAGCAGCTCCGGGACAGGGGAGCCAGATACGCAGTATTTT CASSSGTGEPDTQYF
TRBJ1-2 TRBV23-1 . TRBD1 TGCGCCAGCAGTCAAAACCCGACAGGGGGTGGTAACTATGGCTACACCTTC CASSQNPTGGGNYGYTF
TRBJ2-5 TRBV7-3 . . TGTGCCAGCAGCACCTCGGGGGGCTTACAAGAGACCCAGTACTTC CASSTSGGLQETQYF
TRBJ1-3 TRBV5-4 few . TGTGCCAGCAGCTTTCAGGGGTCGGACACCATATATTTT CASSFQGSDTIYF
TRBJ2-3 TRBV16 . TRBD1 TGTGCCAGCAGCCAGACAGGGGGTGCAGATACGCAGTATTTT CASSQTGGADTQYF
TRBJ2-3 TRBV11-2 . TRBD2 TGTGCCAGCAGCTCACCTAGCGGGGGGGCGACAGATACGCAGTATTTT CASSSPSGGATDTQYF
TRBJ2-2 TRBV5-1 . . TGCGCCAGCAGCCTCCTTTGGGCAGTCACCGGGGAGCTGTTTTTT CASSLLWAVTGELFF
TRBJ2-1 TRBV30 . . TGTGCCGGGGACCGAGGTGGGGGGGGCGGTTACAATGAGCAGTTCTTC CAGDRGGGGGYNEQFF